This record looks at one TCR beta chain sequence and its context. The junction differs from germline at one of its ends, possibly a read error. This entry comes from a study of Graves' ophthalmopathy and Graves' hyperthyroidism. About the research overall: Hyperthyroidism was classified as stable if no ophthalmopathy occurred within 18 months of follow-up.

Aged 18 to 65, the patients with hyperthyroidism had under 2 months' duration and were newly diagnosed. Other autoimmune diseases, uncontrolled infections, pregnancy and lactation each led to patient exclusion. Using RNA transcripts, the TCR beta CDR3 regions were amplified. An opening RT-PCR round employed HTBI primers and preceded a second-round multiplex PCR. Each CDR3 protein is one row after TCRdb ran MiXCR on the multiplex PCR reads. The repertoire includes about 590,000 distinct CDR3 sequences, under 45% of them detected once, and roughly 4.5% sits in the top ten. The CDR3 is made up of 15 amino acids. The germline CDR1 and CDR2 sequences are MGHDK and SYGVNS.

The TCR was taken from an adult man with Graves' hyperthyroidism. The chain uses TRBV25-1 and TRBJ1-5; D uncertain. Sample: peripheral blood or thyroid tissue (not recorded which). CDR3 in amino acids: CASSLDGRVNQPRHF. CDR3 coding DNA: TGTGCCAGCAGCTTAGATGGGCGTGTTAATCAGCCCCGGCATTTT.